Listed here are 6 T cell receptor beta chains from one sample, sequenced in a study of blood T cell repertoires in COVID-19. Only in-frame clones appear in the TCRdb table, and some are missing; sequencing was by immunoSEQ multiplex PCR. The sample lists a few hundred thousand clones, roughly nine tenths seen once, with about 3.6% in the top ten. The specimen was peripheral blood. Receptor source: a man in his late teens or twenties with active or convalescent COVID-19.

The chain recombines TRBV2 with TRBJ2-1, with 9 positions matching TRBD1. The V segment lost 3 bases and the J segment 6 bases; nucleotides outside the gene matches: 6. CDR3 length equals 15 residues. Per germline, CDR1 SNHLY and CDR2 FYNNEI. The CDR3 DNA sequence: TGTGCCAGCAGTGAGGGACAGGGCGAGGGCAATGAGCAGTTCTTC. Amino acids: CASSEGQGEGNEQFF.

This clone was found a few times. The chain carries TRBV12-5 and TRBJ2-3; TRBD2 aligns across 11 bases. Germline loops: CDR1 LGHNT, CDR2 FRNRAP. Trimming cost V 5 bases and J 3 bases; bases outside gene matches: 7. The CDR3 has 16 amino acids. As DNA, the CDR3 is TGTGCTAGTGGTCTGCAACTAGCGGGGGTGACAGATACGCAGTATTTT. This translates into CASGLQLAGVTDTQYF.

The rearrangement uses TRBV28 and TRBJ2-2; 12 positions match TRBD2. Germline V lookup: CDR1 MDHEN, CDR2 SYDVKM. Losses at the gene ends were 6 bases for V and 13 bases for J; bases not matched to a gene: 12. CDR3 size: 15 residues. CDR3 DNA sequence: TGTGCCAGCAGGTTGACTAGCGGGGGCGCGATAAGGCTGTTTTTT. Translated: CASRLTSGGAIRLFF. Using reference TRBV28 and TRBJ2-2 for the parts outside the CDR3, the full variable domain is DVKVTQSSRYLVKRTGEKVFLECVQDMDHENMFWYRQDPGLGLRLIYFSYDVKMKEKGDIPEGYSVSREKKERFSLILESASTNQTSMYLCASRLTSGGAIRLFFGEGSRLTVL.

The rearrangement links TRBV7-2 to TRBJ2-4; 9 positions match TRBD1. This CDR3 region has 15 residues. The germline V gene has CDR1 SGHTA and CDR2 FQGNSA. Trimming cost V 1 base and J 7 bases; bases outside gene matches: 5. DNA for the CDR3: TGTGCCAGCAGCTTAGACACAGGGGGCCCGAACATTCAGTACTTC. The encoded protein is CASSLDTGGPNIQYF.

The genes are TRBV7-3 and TRBJ2-1; 9 bases map to TRBD1. Per germline, CDR1 SGHTA and CDR2 FQGTGA. The CDR3 runs to 14 residues. After removal of 0 bases from V and 9 bases from J, the junction contained 3 bases not matched to a gene. The CDR3 is CASSLTGTGSEQFF. DNA of the CDR3: TGTGCCAGCAGCTTAACCGGGACAGGGTCTGAGCAGTTCTTC. Combining the CDR3 with reference TRBV7-3 and TRBJ2-1 gives the whole variable domain GAGVSQTPSNKVTEKGKYVELRCDPISGHTALYWYRQSLGQGPEFLIYFQGTGAADDSGLPNDRFFAVRPEGSVSTLKIQRTERGDSAVYLCASSLTGTGSEQFFGPGTRLTVL.

The gene calls are TRBV28 and TRBJ1-2; 9 nucleotides match TRBD1. CDR3 length: 15 residues. The V gene's germline CDR1 is MDHEN and CDR2 SYDVKM. J gave up 7 bases and V 6 bases, and 12 bases lay outside the gene matches. In DNA, the CDR3 is TGTGCCAGCAGCTTGTGGACAGGGGTTTCTGGTGGCTACACCTTC. Protein: CASSLWTGVSGGYTF.